Many counts were recorded for the clone carrying this T cell receptor beta chain. Its cognate antigen is unknown. The data originate from a study of CD8 T cells in ankylosing spondylitis. Regarding the study as a whole: Peripheral blood samples showed relatively rare disease-linked clones, and these clones were CD8+. Prior work had noted some motif variants in reactive arthritis blood and synovial fluid. Ankylosing spondylitis blood appeared to be characterized by a TCR beta motif of 8 or 9 highly homologous variants.

The CDR3 consists of 15 residues. The germline gives CDR1 LGHDT, CDR2 YNNKEL (reference sequence). J lost 13 bases, V lost 2 bases, and 16 bases had no gene match. For TCR beta, libraries came from quantitative 5'-RACE with molecular barcodes. TCRdb re-analysed the 5' RACE reads in MiXCR, keeping a single row per CDR3 protein. The table has under 85,000 distinct CDR3 sequences, over 4% seen once. The chain uses TRBV3-1 and TRBJ1-2, with 7 bases that match TRBD1. The clonotype originates from a male donor with ankylosing spondylitis or in good health (not recorded which). Sequencing was performed on blood, either unsorted or a sorted T cell fraction (not recorded which). The CDR3 nucleotides are TGTGCCAGCAGCCAATCCGCAGGGGGGAATACAGGAACCACCTTC. Protein product: CASSQSAGGNTGTTF.